These 5 T cell receptor beta chains originate from one sample sequenced in a study of shared clonotypes between healthy human individuals (dated by TCRdb to the early 2020s). Library generation was performed with the immunoSEQ multiplex PCR assay. TCRdb holds this immuneACCESS table with in-frame rearrangements only. Some clones are missing; in checked studies, unresolved V genes explain under half, and the rest has no known cause. This sample holds some 1 million clones; 70% to 80% were observed only once. The ten largest clones capture approximately 1.5% of the sample. Sequenced input: memory CD4+ T cells sorted from blood. The cell subset or site label on this specimen signifies: CD45RA-negative fraction. These receptor sequences come from a man between 18 and 29 years old in good health.

This chain uses TRBV30 with TRBJ1-3, with D perhaps TRBD1 (6 bases). V lost 3 bases to trimming and J lost 2 bases, with 14 bases between them. CDR1 and CDR2 (germline): GTSNPN, SVGIG (reference sequence). The CDR3 runs to 15 residues. The CDR3 sequence: CAWSLRGGTGNTIYF. CDR3 bases: TGTGCCTGGAGCCTCAGGGGAGGGACTGGAAACACCATATATTTT.

The CDR3: CASSLRPDRSTGELFF. In DNA form, the CDR3 reads TGTGCCAGCAGCTTACGCCCCGACAGAAGCACCGGGGAGCTGTTTTTT. The chain combines TRBV5-6 with TRBJ2-2; TRBD1 might be the D (5 bases). With 2 bases removed from V and 4 bases from J, the gap between germline ends came to 15 bases. CDR3 length: 16 residues. Germline CDR1 and CDR2: SGHDT and YYEEEE.

The chain combines TRBV29-1 with TRBJ1-1; 9 bases match TRBD1. This CDR3 spans 16 amino acids. The germline CDR1 and CDR2 sequences are SQVTM and ANQGSEA. The ends lost 6 bases at V and 4 bases at J; junction bases unmatched: 15. CDR3 sequence (DNA): TGCAGCGTGGACAGGGGCCCAGCCTTATTGAGCACTGAAGCTTTCTTT. Protein sequence: CSVDRGPALLSTEAFF.

The rearrangement joins TRBV5-6 to TRBJ1-4, with 9 bases fitting TRBD1. V gave up 0 bases and J gave up 7 bases; unmatched junction bases: 1. CDR3 length equals 14 residues. Germline V lookup: CDR1 SGHDT, CDR2 YYEEEE. As DNA, the CDR3 is TGTGCCAGCAGCTTGGGGACAGGGGTTGAAAAACTGTTTTTT. Protein product: CASSLGTGVEKLFF.

The genes are TRBV15 and TRBJ2-2, with D uncertain. CDR3 size: 18 residues. Trimming shortened V by 3 bases and J by 1 base, and 18 bases separated the two germline ends. CDR1 LNHNV and CDR2 YYDKDF come from the germline V gene (reference sequence). The CDR3 DNA follows: TGTGCCACCAGCAGTGGGGATTACAGTTACCTGAACACCGGGGAGCTGTTTTTT. Residues: CATSSGDYSYLNTGELFF.